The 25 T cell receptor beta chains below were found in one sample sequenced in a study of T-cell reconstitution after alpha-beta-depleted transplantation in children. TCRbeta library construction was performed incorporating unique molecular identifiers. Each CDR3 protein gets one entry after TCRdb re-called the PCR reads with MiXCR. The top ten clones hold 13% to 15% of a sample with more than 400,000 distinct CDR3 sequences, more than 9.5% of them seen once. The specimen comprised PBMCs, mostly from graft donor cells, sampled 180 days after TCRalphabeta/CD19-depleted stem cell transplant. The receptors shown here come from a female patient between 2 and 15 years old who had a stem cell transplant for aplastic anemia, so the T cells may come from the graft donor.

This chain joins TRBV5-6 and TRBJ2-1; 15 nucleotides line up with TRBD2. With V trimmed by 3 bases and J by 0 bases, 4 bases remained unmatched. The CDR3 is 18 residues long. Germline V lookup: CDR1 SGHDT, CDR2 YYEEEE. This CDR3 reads CASSSGTSGRISYNEQFF. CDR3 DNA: TGTGCCAGCAGCTCCGGGACTAGCGGGAGGATCTCCTACAATGAGCAGTTCTTC.

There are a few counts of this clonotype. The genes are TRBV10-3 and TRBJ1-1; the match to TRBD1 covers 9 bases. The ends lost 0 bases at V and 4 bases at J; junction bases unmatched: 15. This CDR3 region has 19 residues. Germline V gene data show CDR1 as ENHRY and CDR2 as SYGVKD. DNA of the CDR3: TGTGCCATCAGTGAGTCAAGGACAGGGGCTTTTGGGAGCGTCACTGAAGCTTTCTTT. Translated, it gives CAISESRTGAFGSVTEAFF.

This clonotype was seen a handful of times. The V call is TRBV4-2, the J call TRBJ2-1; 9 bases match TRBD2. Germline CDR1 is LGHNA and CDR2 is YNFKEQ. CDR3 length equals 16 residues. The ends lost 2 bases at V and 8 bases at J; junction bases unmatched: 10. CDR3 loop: CASSQRPVTSGDEQFF. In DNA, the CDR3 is TGTGCCAGCAGCCAACGTCCAGTGACTAGCGGCGATGAGCAGTTCTTC.

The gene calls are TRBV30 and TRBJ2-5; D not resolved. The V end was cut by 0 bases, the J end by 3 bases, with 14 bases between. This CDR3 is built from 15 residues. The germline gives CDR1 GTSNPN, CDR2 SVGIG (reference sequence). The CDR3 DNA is TGTGCCTGGAGTGTACTACAGACACCGAAAGAGACCCAGTACTTC. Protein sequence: CAWSVLQTPKETQYF.

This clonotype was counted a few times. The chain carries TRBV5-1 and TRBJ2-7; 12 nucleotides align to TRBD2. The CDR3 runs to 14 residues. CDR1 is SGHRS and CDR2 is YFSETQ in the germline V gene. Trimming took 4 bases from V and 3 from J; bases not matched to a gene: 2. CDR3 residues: CASSKTSGSYEQYF. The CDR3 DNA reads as TGCGCCAGCAGCAAGACTAGCGGGAGCTACGAGCAGTACTTC.

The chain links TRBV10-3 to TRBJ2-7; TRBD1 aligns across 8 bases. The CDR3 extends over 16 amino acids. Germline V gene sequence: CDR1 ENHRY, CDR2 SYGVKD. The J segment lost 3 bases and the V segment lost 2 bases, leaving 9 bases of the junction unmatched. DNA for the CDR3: TGTGCCATCAGTGAGCCTTGGACAGGGTACCTCTACGAGCAGTACTTC. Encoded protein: CAISEPWTGYLYEQYF.

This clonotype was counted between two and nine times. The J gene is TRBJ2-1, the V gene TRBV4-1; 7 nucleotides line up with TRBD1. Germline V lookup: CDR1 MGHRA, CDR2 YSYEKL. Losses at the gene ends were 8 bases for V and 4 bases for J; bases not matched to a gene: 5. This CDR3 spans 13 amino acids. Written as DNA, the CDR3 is TGCGCCAGCGCCTGGGACAGATACAATGAGCAGTTCTTC. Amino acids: CASAWDRYNEQFF.

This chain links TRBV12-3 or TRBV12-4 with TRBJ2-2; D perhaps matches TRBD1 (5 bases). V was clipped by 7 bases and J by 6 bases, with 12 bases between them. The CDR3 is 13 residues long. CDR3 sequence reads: CASNQARAGELFF. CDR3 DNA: TGTGCCAGCAACCAGGCCAGGGCCGGGGAGCTGTTTTTT.

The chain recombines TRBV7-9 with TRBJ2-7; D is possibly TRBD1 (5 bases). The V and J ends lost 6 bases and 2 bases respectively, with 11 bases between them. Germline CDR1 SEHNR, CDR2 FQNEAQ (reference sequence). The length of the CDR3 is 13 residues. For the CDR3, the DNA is TGTGCCAGCAGTACGACAGAAACCTACGAGCAGTACGTC. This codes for CASSTTETYEQYV.

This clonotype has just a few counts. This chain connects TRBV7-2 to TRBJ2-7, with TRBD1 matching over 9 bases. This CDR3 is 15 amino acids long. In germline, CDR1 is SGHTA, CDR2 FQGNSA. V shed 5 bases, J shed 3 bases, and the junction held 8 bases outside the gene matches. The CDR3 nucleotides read TGTGCCAGCAGCCCGACAGGGGGTTGGGGCTACGAGCAGTACTTC. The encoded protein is CASSPTGGWGYEQYF.

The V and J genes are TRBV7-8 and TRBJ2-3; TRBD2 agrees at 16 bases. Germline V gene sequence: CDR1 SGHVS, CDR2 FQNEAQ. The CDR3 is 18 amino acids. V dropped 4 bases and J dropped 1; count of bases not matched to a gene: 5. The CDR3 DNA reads TGTGCCAGCAGCTCCTCCGGGACTAGCGGGAGGGGCACAGATACGCAGTATTTT. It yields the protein CASSSSGTSGRGTDTQYF.

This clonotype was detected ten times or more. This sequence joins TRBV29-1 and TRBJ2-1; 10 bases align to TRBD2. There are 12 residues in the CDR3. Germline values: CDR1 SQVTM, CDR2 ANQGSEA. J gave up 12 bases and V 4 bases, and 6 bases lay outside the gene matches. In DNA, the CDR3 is TGCAGCGTTGGGTCTAGCGGGGGAGCGCAGTTCTTC. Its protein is CSVGSSGGAQFF.

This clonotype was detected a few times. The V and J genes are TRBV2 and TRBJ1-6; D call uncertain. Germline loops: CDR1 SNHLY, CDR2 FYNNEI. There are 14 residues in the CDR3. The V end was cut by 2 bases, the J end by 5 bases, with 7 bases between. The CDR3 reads CASSELGNNSPLHF. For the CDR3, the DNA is TGTGCCAGCAGTGAACTGGGAAATAATTCACCCCTCCACTTT.

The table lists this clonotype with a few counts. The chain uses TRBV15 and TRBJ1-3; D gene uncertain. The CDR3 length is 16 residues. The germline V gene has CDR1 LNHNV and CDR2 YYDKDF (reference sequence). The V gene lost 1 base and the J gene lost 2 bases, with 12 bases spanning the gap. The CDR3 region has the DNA TGTGCCACCAGCAGAGGTAGTCCGGGAGCTGGAAACACCATATATTTT. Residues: CATSRGSPGAGNTIYF.

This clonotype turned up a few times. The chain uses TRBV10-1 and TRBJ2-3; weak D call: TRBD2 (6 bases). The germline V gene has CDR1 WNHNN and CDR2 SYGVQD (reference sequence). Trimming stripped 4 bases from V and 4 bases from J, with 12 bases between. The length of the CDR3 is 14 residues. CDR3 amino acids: CASSGDGSADTQYF. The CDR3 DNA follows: TGCGCCAGCAGTGGTGACGGGAGTGCAGATACGCAGTATTTT.

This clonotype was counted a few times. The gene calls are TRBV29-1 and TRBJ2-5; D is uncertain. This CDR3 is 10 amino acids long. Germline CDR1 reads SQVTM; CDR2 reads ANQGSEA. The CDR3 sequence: CTVETRTQYF. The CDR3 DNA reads TGCACCGTCGAAACGAGGACCCAGTACTTC.

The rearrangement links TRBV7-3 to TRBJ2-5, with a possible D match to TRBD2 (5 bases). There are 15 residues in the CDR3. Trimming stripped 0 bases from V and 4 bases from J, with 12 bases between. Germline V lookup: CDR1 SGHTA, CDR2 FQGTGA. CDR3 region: CASSLTSLAGETQYF. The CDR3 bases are TGTGCCAGCAGCTTAACTTCCTTGGCGGGAGAGACCCAGTACTTC.

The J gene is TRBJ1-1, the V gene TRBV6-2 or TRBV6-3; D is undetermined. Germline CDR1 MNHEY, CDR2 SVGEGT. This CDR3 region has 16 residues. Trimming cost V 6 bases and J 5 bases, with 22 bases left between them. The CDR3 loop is CASRGGRWGVLTEAFF. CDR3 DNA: TGTGCCAGCAGAGGAGGTCGATGGGGAGTACTGACTGAAGCTTTCTTT.

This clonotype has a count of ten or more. In DNA, the CDR3 is TGCGCCAGCAGCCAAGAGCCGCGGGCAGGGGCTCAGCCCCAGCATTTT. This codes for CASSQEPRAGAQPQHF. The chain combines TRBV4-1 with TRBJ1-5; weak D call: TRBD1 (6 bases). V lost 0 bases and J lost 6, with 15 bases in between. This CDR3 comprises 16 residues. The germline CDR1 and CDR2 sequences are MGHRA and YSYEKL.

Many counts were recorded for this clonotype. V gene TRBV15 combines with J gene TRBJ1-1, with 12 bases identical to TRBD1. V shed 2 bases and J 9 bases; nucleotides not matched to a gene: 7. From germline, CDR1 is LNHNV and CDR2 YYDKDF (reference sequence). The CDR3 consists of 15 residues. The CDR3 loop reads CATSRPGQGANKAFF. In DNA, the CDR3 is TGTGCCACCAGCAGACCGGGACAGGGGGCGAATAAAGCTTTCTTT. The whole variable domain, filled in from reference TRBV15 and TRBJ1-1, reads DAMVIQNPRYQVTQFGKPVTLSCSQTLNHNVMYWYQQKSSQAPKLLFHYYDKDFNNEADTPDNFQSRRPNTSFCFLDIRSPGLGDTAMYLCATSRPGQGANKAFFGQGTRLTVV.

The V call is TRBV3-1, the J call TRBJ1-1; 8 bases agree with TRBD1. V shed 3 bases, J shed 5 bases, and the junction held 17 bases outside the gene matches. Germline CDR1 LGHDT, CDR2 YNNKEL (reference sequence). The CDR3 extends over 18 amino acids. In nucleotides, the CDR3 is TGTGCCAGCAGCCACGAGACAGGGGCCGACGAAAGGGAAACTGAAGCTTTCTTT. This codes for CASSHETGADERETEAFF.

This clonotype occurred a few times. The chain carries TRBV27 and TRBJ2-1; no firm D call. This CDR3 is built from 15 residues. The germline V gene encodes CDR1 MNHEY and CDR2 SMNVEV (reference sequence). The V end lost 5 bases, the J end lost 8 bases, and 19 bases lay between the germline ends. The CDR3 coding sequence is TGTGCCAGCAGTAGCGTTAGCCGTATGATCTATGAGCAGTTCTTC. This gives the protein CASSSVSRMIYEQFF.

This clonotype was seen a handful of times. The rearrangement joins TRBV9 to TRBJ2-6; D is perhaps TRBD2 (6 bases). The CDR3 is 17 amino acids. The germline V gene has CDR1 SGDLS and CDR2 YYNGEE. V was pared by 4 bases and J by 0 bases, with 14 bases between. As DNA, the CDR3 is TGTGCCAGCAGCCCTAGCGCACTGCGCTCTGGGGCCAACGTCCTGACTTTC. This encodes CASSPSALRSGANVLTF.

Written as DNA, the CDR3 is TGTGCCAGCAACTATGCCGGGACAGGAGGGTATGGCTACACCTTC. It specifies CASNYAGTGGYGYTF. This rearrangement joins TRBV7-2 to TRBJ1-2; 8 positions match TRBD1. The CDR3 covers 15 residues. Per germline, CDR1 SGHTA and CDR2 FQGNSA. Losses at the gene ends were 7 bases for V and 5 bases for J; bases not matched to a gene: 12.

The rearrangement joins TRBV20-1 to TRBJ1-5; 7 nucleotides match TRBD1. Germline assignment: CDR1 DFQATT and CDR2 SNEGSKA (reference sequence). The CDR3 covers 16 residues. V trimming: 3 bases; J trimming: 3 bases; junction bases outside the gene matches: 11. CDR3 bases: TGCAGTGCTAGTGTTTCATACAGGGGCTACAATCAGCCCCAGCATTTT. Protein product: CSASVSYRGYNQPQHF.